This TCR beta chain was found in a study of blood T cell repertoires in COVID-19. Assay used: immunoSEQ multiplex PCR; TCRdb lists only in-frame clones, some missing. The sample holds about 64,000 clones, roughly 82% seen once. The CDR3 length is 16 residues. Between the trimmed V and J ends, which lost 0 bases and 2 bases, there was a span of 11 bases. Germline assignment: CDR1 KGHSH and CDR2 LQKENI. The sequence was collected from a woman aged 60-75 years with acute or convalescent COVID-19. The chain joins TRBV18 to TRBJ2-1; tentative D call: TRBD1 (5 bases). The sequenced sample was peripheral blood. The CDR3 DNA is TGTGCCAGCTCACCACCGAGGCAGGGCCCCTACAATGAGCAGTTCTTC. Its protein is CASSPPRQGPYNEQFF. Complete variable domain (other parts from reference TRBV18 and TRBJ2-1): NAGVMQNPRHLVRRRGQEARLRCSPMKGHSHVYWYRQLPEEGLKFMVYLQKENIIDESGMPKERFSAEFPKEGPSILRIQQVVRGDSAAYFCASSPPRQGPYNEQFFGPGTRLTVL.